The rows below give T cell receptor beta chains drawn from one sample of a study of post-analysis software for immune sequencing data. MiXCR was run by TCRdb on the PCR reads, yielding one entry per CDR3 protein. The sample records roughly 800,000 distinct CDR3 sequences, roughly 46% being singletons. Sequenced sample: blood. These receptor sequences come from a girl between 5 and 17 years old with multiple sclerosis. Each CDR3 is given with its conserved first and last residue. Fields, in order: CDR3 protein, CDR3 DNA, D gene, clone size, V gene, J gene. The D gene is left open where the match is weak. Not all rows give a size; the values are once, few, many and, for expanded clones, a class.

CDR3aa: CSAWVVWMNTEAFF
CDR3nt: TGCAGTGCGTGGGTGGTATGGATGAACACTGAAGCTTTCTTT
d_gene: -
abundance: -
v_gene: TRBV20-1
j_gene: TRBJ1-1

CDR3aa: CASGLWADQETQYF
CDR3nt: TGTGCCAGCGGGCTTTGGGCAGATCAAGAGACCCAGTACTTC
d_gene: -
abundance: once
v_gene: TRBV12-3/TRBV12-4
j_gene: TRBJ2-5

CDR3aa: CASSRVAGAYEQYF
CDR3nt: TGCGCCAGCAGTCGGGTAGCGGGGGCCTACGAGCAGTACTTC
d_gene: TRBD2
abundance: few
v_gene: TRBV4-3
j_gene: TRBJ2-7

CDR3aa: CASGYGLAGTEQYF
CDR3nt: TGTGCCAGCGGATATGGACTAGCGGGAACCGAGCAGTACTTC
d_gene: TRBD2
abundance: -
v_gene: TRBV2
j_gene: TRBJ2-7

CDR3aa: CASSLQRDRGRETQYF
CDR3nt: TGTGCCAGCAGCCTGCAACGGGACAGGGGGCGAGAGACCCAGTACTTC
d_gene: TRBD1
abundance: -
v_gene: TRBV7-2
j_gene: TRBJ2-5

CDR3aa: CASSLDWTGDSPLHF
CDR3nt: TGTGCCAGCAGCCTCGATTGGACAGGGGACTCACCCCTCCACTTT
d_gene: TRBD1
abundance: once
v_gene: TRBV3-1
j_gene: TRBJ1-6

CDR3aa: CANSQVGDYFNNEQFF
CDR3nt: TGTGCCAACAGCCAAGTAGGGGACTACTTCAACAATGAGCAGTTCTTC
d_gene: TRBD2
abundance: -
v_gene: TRBV14
j_gene: TRBJ2-1

CDR3aa: CASNHLGAGYTF
CDR3nt: TGTGCCAGCAACCACCTAGGGGCTGGCTACACCTTC
d_gene: -
abundance: -
v_gene: TRBV6-6
j_gene: TRBJ1-2

CDR3aa: CSPQSTDTQYF
CDR3nt: TGCAGTCCCCAAAGCACAGATACGCAGTATTTT
d_gene: -
abundance: few
v_gene: TRBV20-1
j_gene: TRBJ2-3

CDR3aa: CASSILGTSYEQYF
CDR3nt: TGTGCCAGCAGTATCCTTGGGACCTCCTACGAGCAGTACTTC
d_gene: -
abundance: -
v_gene: TRBV6-1
j_gene: TRBJ2-7

CDR3aa: CSARDLGQGVHPIYEQYF
CDR3nt: TGCAGTGCTAGAGATTTGGGGCAGGGGGTTCACCCGATCTACGAGCAGTACTTC
d_gene: TRBD1
abundance: -
v_gene: TRBV20-1
j_gene: TRBJ2-7

CDR3aa: CASSVGGGSGTDTQYF
CDR3nt: TGTGCCAGCAGCGTAGGTGGCGGGAGTGGCACAGATACGCAGTATTTT
d_gene: TRBD2
abundance: -
v_gene: TRBV9
j_gene: TRBJ2-3

CDR3aa: CAIRARSTDTQYF
CDR3nt: TGTGCCATCCGGGCGCGGAGCACAGATACGCAGTATTTT
d_gene: -
abundance: -
v_gene: TRBV10-3
j_gene: TRBJ2-3

CDR3aa: CSARDSGPGHTEAFF
CDR3nt: TGCAGTGCTAGAGATTCCGGGCCAGGCCACACTGAAGCTTTCTTT
d_gene: -
abundance: few
v_gene: TRBV20-1
j_gene: TRBJ1-1

CDR3aa: CASSVARGLAHEQYF
CDR3nt: TGTGCCAGCAGTGTCGCCAGAGGGCTGGCCCACGAGCAGTACTTC
d_gene: -
abundance: -
v_gene: TRBV12-3/TRBV12-4
j_gene: TRBJ2-7

CDR3aa: CASSYNPGGRGTEAFF
CDR3nt: TGTGCCAGCAGTTACAACCCGGGCGGTCGTGGCACTGAAGCTTTCTTT
d_gene: -
abundance: once
v_gene: TRBV6-6
j_gene: TRBJ1-1

CDR3aa: CSARTRQTNTEAFF
CDR3nt: TGCAGTGCTAGGACCCGACAGACGAACACTGAAGCTTTCTTT
d_gene: -
abundance: -
v_gene: TRBV20-1
j_gene: TRBJ1-1

CDR3aa: CASSLVGQGILSGANVLTF
CDR3nt: TGCGCCAGCAGCTTGGTGGGACAGGGTATACTCTCTGGGGCCAACGTCCTGACTTTC
d_gene: TRBD1
abundance: -
v_gene: TRBV5-1
j_gene: TRBJ2-6

CDR3aa: CASSLGARSQDTQYF
CDR3nt: TGTGCCAGCAGCTTAGGCGCACGGAGTCAAGATACGCAGTATTTT
d_gene: -
abundance: -
v_gene: TRBV11-2
j_gene: TRBJ2-3

CDR3aa: CSVEDTGGTRDTQYF
CDR3nt: TGCAGCGTTGAAGACACAGGGGGTACGCGGGATACGCAGTATTTT
d_gene: TRBD1
abundance: few
v_gene: TRBV29-1
j_gene: TRBJ2-3

CDR3aa: CSARTEYSYEQYF
CDR3nt: TGCAGTGCTAGGACGGAATACTCTTACGAGCAGTACTTC
d_gene: -
abundance: -
v_gene: TRBV20-1
j_gene: TRBJ2-7

CDR3aa: CSARESNWTSGNREQFF
CDR3nt: TGCAGTGCTAGAGAGTCTAACTGGACTAGCGGGAATCGTGAGCAGTTCTTC
d_gene: TRBD2
abundance: -
v_gene: TRBV20-1
j_gene: TRBJ2-1

CDR3aa: CASSLGREVFSEQYF
CDR3nt: TGTGCCAGCAGCTTAGGCCGAGAGGTTTTCTCCGAGCAGTACTTC
d_gene: -
abundance: -
v_gene: TRBV7-6
j_gene: TRBJ2-7

CDR3aa: CSAALGLAGADTQYF
CDR3nt: TGCAGCGCCGCCTTGGGACTAGCGGGAGCAGATACGCAGTATTTT
d_gene: TRBD2
abundance: -
v_gene: TRBV29-1
j_gene: TRBJ2-3

CDR3aa: CASSGGGGHTYEQYF
CDR3nt: TGTGCCAGCAGTGGGGGTGGAGGGCATACCTACGAGCAGTACTTC
d_gene: -
abundance: -
v_gene: TRBV6-1
j_gene: TRBJ2-7

CDR3aa: CASSMGVLETQYF
CDR3nt: TGTGCCAGTAGTATGGGGGTATTAGAGACCCAGTACTTC
d_gene: -
abundance: -
v_gene: TRBV19
j_gene: TRBJ2-5

CDR3aa: CASSQDTPDTPLPGTQYF
CDR3nt: TGTGCCAGCAGCCAAGATACCCCGGATACTCCCCTACCCGGTACGCAGTATTTT
d_gene: -
abundance: -
v_gene: TRBV14
j_gene: TRBJ2-3

CDR3aa: CSARGAYEQYF
CDR3nt: TGCAGTGCTAGAGGGGCCTACGAGCAGTACTTC
d_gene: -
abundance: -
v_gene: TRBV20-1
j_gene: TRBJ2-7

CDR3aa: CASSSGLSSSGANVLTF
CDR3nt: TGCGCCAGCAGCTCGGGACTTTCAAGCTCTGGGGCCAACGTCCTGACTTTC
d_gene: -
abundance: few
v_gene: TRBV5-1
j_gene: TRBJ2-6

CDR3aa: CASTPTGANEQFF
CDR3nt: TGTGCCAGCACCCCGACAGGCGCGAATGAGCAGTTCTTC
d_gene: -
abundance: -
v_gene: TRBV12-3/TRBV12-4
j_gene: TRBJ2-1

CDR3aa: CASMGSGDEQFF
CDR3nt: TGTGCCAGCATGGGGTCCGGGGATGAGCAGTTCTTC
d_gene: -
abundance: -
v_gene: TRBV12-3/TRBV12-4
j_gene: TRBJ2-1

CDR3aa: CASSPVRGGSDVYEQYF
CDR3nt: TGTGCCAGCAGCCCCGTGCGAGGGGGGTCTGATGTCTACGAGCAGTACTTC
d_gene: -
abundance: -
v_gene: TRBV27
j_gene: TRBJ2-7

CDR3aa: CASSLWSGGAEQFF
CDR3nt: TGTGCCAGCAGTTTATGGTCAGGGGGGGCTGAGCAGTTCTTC
d_gene: -
abundance: -
v_gene: TRBV28
j_gene: TRBJ2-1

CDR3aa: CASSLGWVNTEAFF
CDR3nt: TGTGCCAGCAGCTTGGGTTGGGTGAACACTGAAGCTTTCTTT
d_gene: -
abundance: -
v_gene: TRBV5-5
j_gene: TRBJ1-1

CDR3aa: CASRRKTSSYNEQFF
CDR3nt: TGTGCCAGCAGGCGAAAGACGAGCTCCTACAATGAGCAGTTCTTC
d_gene: -
abundance: -
v_gene: TRBV6-1
j_gene: TRBJ2-1

CDR3aa: CASSPDFNSYNEQFF
CDR3nt: TGTGCCAGCAGCCCGGACTTTAATTCCTACAATGAGCAGTTCTTT
d_gene: -
abundance: -
v_gene: TRBV7-2
j_gene: TRBJ2-1

CDR3aa: CASSKPNRVWFFCEQYF
CDR3nt: TGTGCCAGCAGTAAACCTAACAGGGTATGGTTTTTCTGCGAGCAGTACTTC
d_gene: -
abundance: few
v_gene: TRBV6-6
j_gene: TRBJ2-7

CDR3aa: CASSLGGSAEQYF
CDR3nt: TGTGCCAGCAGCTTAGGCGGGAGCGCCGAGCAGTACTTC
d_gene: TRBD2
abundance: few
v_gene: TRBV7-3
j_gene: TRBJ2-7

CDR3aa: CASRRTSRYEQYF
CDR3nt: TGTGCCAGCAGAAGAACTAGTCGATACGAGCAGTACTTC
d_gene: -
abundance: -
v_gene: TRBV27
j_gene: TRBJ2-7